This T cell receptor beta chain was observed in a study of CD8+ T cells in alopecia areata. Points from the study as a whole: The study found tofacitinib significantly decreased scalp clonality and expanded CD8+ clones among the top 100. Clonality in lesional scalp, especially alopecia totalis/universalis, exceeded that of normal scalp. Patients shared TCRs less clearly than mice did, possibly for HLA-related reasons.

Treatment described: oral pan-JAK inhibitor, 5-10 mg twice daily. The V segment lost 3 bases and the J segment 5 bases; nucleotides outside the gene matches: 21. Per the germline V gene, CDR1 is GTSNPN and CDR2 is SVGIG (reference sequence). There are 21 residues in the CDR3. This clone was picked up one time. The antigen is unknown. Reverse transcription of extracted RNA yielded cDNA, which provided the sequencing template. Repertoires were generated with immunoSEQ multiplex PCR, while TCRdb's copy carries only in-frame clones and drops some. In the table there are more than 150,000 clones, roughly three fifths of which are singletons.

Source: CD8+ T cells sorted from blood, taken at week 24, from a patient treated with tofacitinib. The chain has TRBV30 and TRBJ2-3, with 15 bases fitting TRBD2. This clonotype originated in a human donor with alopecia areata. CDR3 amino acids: CAWSPIGLAGGLVPTQDTQYF. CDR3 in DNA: TGTGCCTGGAGCCCAATCGGACTAGCGGGGGGGCTAGTTCCCACCCAAGATACGCAGTATTTT.